This TCR beta chain was profiled in a study of blood T cell repertoires in COVID-19. Study-wide background: Samples taken during acute and convalescent COVID-19 were collected in the United States, Italy and Spain.

Original methodology: Researchers report that nucleated cell counts were estimated from reference gene primer amplification. Produced via immunoSEQ multiplex PCR; TCRdb's table is partial and in-frame only. That table gives V, J and clone size, and the DNA gave D and trimming. This sample has 10,000 to 15,000 clones, with around 83% found just once. With V trimmed by 1 base and J by 6 bases, 8 bases remained unmatched. The CDR3 sequence is 15 residues long. Germline CDR1 LNHDA, CDR2 SQIVND (reference sequence). This clone turned up a few times. The V gene is TRBV19, the J gene TRBJ2-5; 7 bases fit TRBD2. Sequenced sample: peripheral blood. The TCR sequence derives from a man aged 35 to 55 with active or convalescent COVID-19. The CDR3 loop is CASSIVMSGTQTQYF. CDR3 nucleotide sequence: TGTGCCAGTAGTATAGTAATGAGCGGGACGCAGACCCAGTACTTC.